Below, 30 T cell receptor beta chains from the same sample are listed, as sequenced in a study of control samples from healthy donors and cancer patients. Assay: immunoSEQ multiplex PCR; the TCRdb copy retains only in-frame clones and omits some. Of 20,000 to 25,000 clones detected, more than 80% appear once; the ten largest clones hold about two fifths. The sample consisted of PBMCs. Source of these receptors: a man aged 55 to 69 with head and neck cancer.

The gene calls are TRBV18 and TRBJ2-7, with D tentatively TRBD2 (6 bases). The CDR3 spans 15 residues. Trimming removed 2 bases at V and 7 bases at J, with 18 bases between. Germline loops: CDR1 KGHSH, CDR2 LQKENI. The CDR3 region has the DNA TGTGCCAGCTCACCATACGGGGTTGGGGCGGGAGAGCAGTACGTC. Translation: CASSPYGVGAGEQYV.

This chain links TRBV15 with TRBJ2-5, with TRBD1 as a possible D gene (5 bases). This CDR3 is 14 amino acids long. Germline lookup yields CDR1 LNHNV and CDR2 YYDKDF (reference sequence). Trimming removed 0 bases at V and 1 base at J, with 6 bases between. This chain's CDR3 is CATSRDTGQETQYF. DNA of the CDR3: TGTGCCACCAGCAGAGACACAGGCCAAGAGACCCAGTACTTC.

This chain links TRBV18 with TRBJ2-1; a possible D gene is TRBD2 (6 bases). This CDR3 has 13 residues. Trimming took off 5 bases at V and 6 bases at J, with 11 bases between the two ends. CDR1 is KGHSH, CDR2 LQKENI, per germline. The CDR3 region is CASSSGLFNEQFF. Here the CDR3 DNA reads TGTGCCAGCTCATCGGGACTTTTCAATGAGCAGTTCTTC.

The V call is TRBV5-6, the J call TRBJ2-1; TRBD1 aligns across 9 bases. The CDR3 runs to 15 residues. Germline trimming cut 0 bases from V and 2 bases from J; bases unmatched to any gene: 0. Germline-derived CDR1 and CDR2 are SGHDT and YYEEEE. The CDR3 DNA follows: TGTGCCAGCAGCTTGGGGGACAGGGCCTACAATGAGCAGTTCTTC. Protein sequence: CASSLGDRAYNEQFF. The whole variable domain, remainder taken from reference TRBV5-6 and TRBJ2-1, is DAGVTQSPTHLIKTRGQQVTLRCSPKSGHDTVSWYQQALGQGPQFIFQYYEEEERQRGNFPDRFSGHQFPNYSSELNVNALLLGDSALYLCASSLGDRAYNEQFFGPGTRLTVL.

CDR3 DNA: TGTGCCAGCAGTTCGACTAGCGGGAGGCCCATGGATACGCAGTATTTT. It codes for CASSSTSGRPMDTQYF. The chain couples TRBV28 to TRBJ2-3, with 13 bases matching TRBD2. Germline V gene sequence: CDR1 MDHEN, CDR2 SYDVKM. The V gene end was trimmed by 4 bases and the J gene end by 6 bases; junction bases not matched to a gene: 7. This CDR3 is built from 16 residues. Using reference TRBV28 and TRBJ2-3 for the parts outside the CDR3, the full variable domain is DVKVTQSSRYLVKRTGEKVFLECVQDMDHENMFWYRQDPGLGLRLIYFSYDVKMKEKGDIPEGYSVSREKKERFSLILESASTNQTSMYLCASSSTSGRPMDTQYFGPGTRLTVL.

This clone was counted only a few times. The V call is TRBV10-3, the J call TRBJ1-1; a weak D match, TRBD1 (5 bases). The CDR3 loop spans 15 amino acids. Germline lookup yields CDR1 ENHRY and CDR2 SYGVKD. V lost 5 bases, J lost 1 base, and 14 bases lay in between. The CDR3 loop reads CAISKPEGKNTEAFF. DNA of the CDR3: TGTGCCATCAGTAAACCGGAGGGGAAGAACACTGAAGCTTTCTTT.

The rearrangement joins TRBV19 to TRBJ1-1; weak D call: TRBD1 (5 bases). Germline CDR1 reads LNHDA; CDR2 reads SQIVND (reference sequence). The CDR3 runs 18 residues. V was shortened by 3 bases and J by 4 bases, with 24 bases between the two germline ends. Here the CDR3 DNA reads TGTGCCAGTAGTATCCCTCGCGGGACGGCAAACTGGGGCACTGAAGCTTTCTTT. Its protein is CASSIPRGTANWGTEAFF.

The chain is built from TRBV11-2 and TRBJ2-1; D uncertain. Germline CDR1 is SGHAT and CDR2 is FQNNGV. Trimming took 4 bases from V and 7 from J, leaving 11 bases between them. CDR3 length equals 13 residues. This chain's CDR3 is CASSSNHINEQFF. CDR3 bases: TGTGCCAGCAGCTCGAACCACATTAATGAGCAGTTCTTC. Complete variable domain (other parts from reference TRBV11-2 and TRBJ2-1): EAGVAQSPRYKIIEKRQSVAFWCNPISGHATLYWYQQILGQGPKLLIQFQNNGVVDDSQLPKDRFSAERLKGVDSTLKIQPAKLEDSAVYLCASSSNHINEQFFGPGTRLTVL.

V gene TRBV20-1 combines with J gene TRBJ2-5; D is undetermined. The V and J ends lost 3 bases and 2 bases respectively, with 10 bases between them. Germline-derived CDR1 and CDR2 are DFQATT and SNEGSKA (reference sequence). The CDR3 loop spans 13 amino acids. The CDR3 DNA reads as TGCAGTGCTAGTAGAACGGTTCAAGAGACCCAGTACTTC. It specifies CSASRTVQETQYF.

This clone occurred a few times. The rearrangement uses TRBV18 and TRBJ2-7; the match to TRBD1 covers 7 bases. Trimming cost V 2 bases and J 5 bases; bases outside gene matches: 9. Germline V gene data show CDR1 as KGHSH and CDR2 as LQKENI. This CDR3 is built from 15 residues. Written as DNA, the CDR3 is TGTGCCAGCTCACCAGCTTCGACAGGGAATAACGAGCAGTACGTC. This codes for CASSPASTGNNEQYV.

This rearrangement joins TRBV5-1 to TRBJ1-1, with TRBD1 as a possible D gene (5 bases). From germline, CDR1 is SGHRS and CDR2 YFSETQ. V lost 2 bases and J lost 4, with 12 bases in between. This CDR3 is built from 14 residues. CDR3 amino acids: CASSFVGEGTEAFF. The CDR3, as DNA: TGCGCCAGCAGCTTTGTAGGGGAAGGCACTGAAGCTTTCTTT.

The chain has TRBV29-1 and TRBJ1-2, with D maybe TRBD1 (5 bases). The V gene lost 5 bases and the J gene lost 8 bases, with 21 bases spanning the gap. The CDR3 is made up of 14 amino acids. The germline CDR1 and CDR2 sequences are SQVTM and ANQGSEA. The CDR3: CSVIEANAWGGYTF. The CDR3 nucleotides are TGCAGCGTTATAGAGGCTAACGCTTGGGGGGGCTACACCTTC. The variable domain in full, completed from reference TRBV29-1 and TRBJ1-2, reads SAVISQKPSRDICQRGTSLTIQCQVDSQVTMMFWYRQQPGQSLTLIATANQGSEATYESGFVIDKFPISRPNLTFSTLTVSNMSPEDSSIYLCSVIEANAWGGYTFGSGTRLTVV.

J is TRBJ1-1 and V is TRBV6-5, with D perhaps TRBD1 (5 bases). CDR3 size: 15 residues. Germline V gene sequence: CDR1 MNHEY, CDR2 SVGAGI. V lost 5 bases to trimming and J lost 4 bases, with 17 bases between them. DNA for the CDR3: TGTGCCAGCAGTCGCCAGACAGCTTTAGGCACTGAAGCTTTCTTT. It codes for CASSRQTALGTEAFF.

The chain couples TRBV5-1 to TRBJ2-7; 7 positions agree with TRBD1. After removal of 0 bases from V and 2 bases from J, the junction contained 2 bases not matched to a gene. Per the germline V gene, CDR1 is SGHRS and CDR2 is YFSETQ. The CDR3 consists of 14 residues. The CDR3 DNA reads as TGCGCCAGCAGCTTGGTACAGGGGCCCTACGAGCAGTACTTC. It yields the protein CASSLVQGPYEQYF. Filled out from reference TRBV5-1 and TRBJ2-7, the complete variable domain reads KAGVTQTPRYLIKTRGQQVTLSCSPISGHRSVSWYQQTPGQGLQFLFEYFSETQRNKGNFPGRFSGRQFSNSRSEMNVSTLELGDSALYLCASSLVQGPYEQYFGPGTRLTVT.

The V call is TRBV3-1 (or the pseudogene TRBV3-2), the J call TRBJ1-1; D remains unclear. The CDR3 has 12 amino acids. Germline loops: CDR1 LGHDT, CDR2 YNNKEL (reference sequence). V lost 1 base to trimming and J lost 10 bases, with 10 bases between them. The CDR3 DNA reads as TGTGCCAGCAGCCAAGGGCCCGATCGAGCTTTCTTT. It yields the protein CASSQGPDRAFF.

The chain recombines TRBV29-1 with TRBJ1-1, with D unclear. CDR3 length: 14 residues. The V end lost 0 bases, the J end lost 2 bases, and 10 bases lay between the germline ends. Germline lookup yields CDR1 SQVTM and CDR2 ANQGSEA. The CDR3 DNA sequence: TGCAGCGTTGAAGAGAGAGGGCAAAACACTGAAGCTTTCTTT. Translated, it gives CSVEERGQNTEAFF.

The chain recombines TRBV6-1 with TRBJ2-3; no reliable D call. The CDR3 runs to 15 residues. Germline V gives CDR1 MNHNS, CDR2 SASEGT. The V gene lost 1 base and the J gene lost 0 bases, with 8 bases spanning the gap. In DNA form, the CDR3 reads TGTGCCAGCAGTGAAGGGCAGGTGAGCACAGATACGCAGTATTTT. Amino acid sequence: CASSEGQVSTDTQYF.

The chain uses TRBV5-6 and TRBJ1-5, with 10 positions matching TRBD1. CDR3 length: 15 residues. Unmatched junction bases numbered 3, after V lost 5 bases and J lost 1 base. Germline assignment: CDR1 SGHDT and CDR2 YYEEEE. The CDR3 sequence: CASSPGQGSNQPQHF. In DNA, the CDR3 is TGTGCCAGCAGTCCGGGACAGGGGAGCAATCAGCCCCAGCATTTT.

The chain combines TRBV2 with TRBJ1-1, with D perhaps TRBD1 (5 bases). The CDR3 contains 14 residues. Trimming removed 7 bases from V and 0 bases from J, with 12 bases in between. The germline gives CDR1 SNHLY, CDR2 FYNNEI. This CDR3 is CASKTEGMNTEAFF. DNA of the CDR3: TGTGCCAGCAAGACAGAGGGTATGAACACTGAAGCTTTCTTT.

This rearrangement joins TRBV2 to TRBJ2-1; 9 bases map to TRBD1. The CDR3 loop spans 15 amino acids. Germline V gives CDR1 SNHLY, CDR2 FYNNEI. The V segment lost 8 bases and the J segment 7 bases; nucleotides outside the gene matches: 12. Here the CDR3 DNA reads TGTGCCAGCTCTGAGGGACAGGGAGGTTGGAATGAGCAGTTCTTC. This sequence encodes CASSEGQGGWNEQFF.

This clone was recorded once. As DNA, the CDR3 is TGCAGTGCCCAGCGCGGGGAGACCCAGTACTTC. Translating gives CSAQRGETQYF. The J gene is TRBJ2-5, the V gene TRBV20-1, with a tentative D call TRBD2 (5 bases). The germline V and J ends were trimmed by 6 bases and 5 bases, with 10 bases remaining between them. The germline V gene has CDR1 DFQATT and CDR2 SNEGSKA (reference sequence). The CDR3 totals 11 residues.

J is TRBJ2-7 and V is TRBV7-9; D might be TRBD1 (6 bases). From germline, CDR1 is SEHNR and CDR2 FQNEAQ (reference sequence). CDR3 length: 12 amino acids. Trimming cost V 5 bases and J 3 bases, with 8 bases left between them. The CDR3 region is CASSTTGYEQYV. The CDR3 DNA follows: TGTGCCAGCAGCACGACAGGCTACGAGCAGTACGTC.

The gene calls are TRBV11-2 and TRBJ1-1, with 8 positions matching TRBD1. The CDR3 loop spans 17 amino acids. Germline V CDR1 and CDR2: SGHAT, FQNNGV. The V and J ends lost 2 bases and 0 bases, in that order; junction bases with no gene match: 8. CDR3 amino acids: CASSLIFGQGLNTEAFF. CDR3 bases: TGTGCCAGCAGCTTAATATTCGGACAGGGCCTGAACACTGAAGCTTTCTTT.

This clone has a single count. The chain uses TRBV5-4 and TRBJ1-2; D is unresolved. The CDR3 sequence is 13 residues long. The V end lost 4 bases, the J end lost 3 bases, and 10 bases lay between the germline ends. Germline values: CDR1 SGHNT, CDR2 YYREEE (reference sequence). The CDR3 here is CASSREGDYGYTF. DNA for the CDR3: TGTGCCAGCAGCCGGGAGGGAGACTATGGCTACACCTTC.

The chain combines TRBV5-8 with TRBJ1-2; D remains ambiguous. Germline CDR1 SGHTS, CDR2 YDEGEE. The CDR3 has 13 amino acids. Between the trimmed V and J ends, which lost 0 bases and 4 bases, there was a span of 7 bases. CDR3 sequence: CASSLAGTYGYTF. As DNA, the CDR3 is TGTGCCAGCAGCTTGGCGGGTACCTATGGCTACACCTTC.

The chain links TRBV19 to TRBJ2-1; D is ambiguous. V lost 7 bases, J lost 7 bases, and 20 bases lay in between. Germline CDR1 and CDR2: LNHDA and SQIVND (reference sequence). The CDR3 covers 15 residues. As DNA, the CDR3 is TGTGCCAGTACCGACGTCGGGCCAAGAGGTAATGAGCAGTTCTTC. Translated, it gives CASTDVGPRGNEQFF.

This sequence joins TRBV30 and TRBJ2-2; a possible D gene is TRBD2 (5 bases). Trimming cost V 5 bases and J 2 bases, with 9 bases left between them. Per germline, CDR1 GTSNPN and CDR2 SVGIG (reference sequence). This CDR3 has 13 residues. CDR3 coding DNA: TGTGCCTGGTCGGGGTCCAACACCGGGGAGCTGTTTTTT. It is translated as CAWSGSNTGELFF.

V is TRBV5-8 and J is TRBJ2-7; no clear D gene. Germline values: CDR1 SGHTS, CDR2 YDEGEE. The CDR3 consists of 14 residues. V was clipped by 4 bases and J by 0 bases, with 11 bases between them. The CDR3: CASSGQMSSYEQYV. CDR3 DNA sequence: TGTGCCAGCAGCGGCCAGATGAGCTCCTACGAGCAGTACGTC.

V and J are TRBV29-1 and TRBJ2-2; tentatively, D is TRBD1 (6 bases). The CDR3 length is 14 residues. Trimming left V 7 bases short and J 1 base short, with 13 bases between. The germline V gene has CDR1 SQVTM and CDR2 ANQGSEA. Written as DNA, the CDR3 is TGCAGCGCCAACCTGGACAGGAACACCGGGGAGCTGTTTTTT. It translates to CSANLDRNTGELFF.

The V call is TRBV18, the J call TRBJ2-3; D remains unclear. V was clipped by 2 bases and J by 2 bases, with 14 bases between them. Per germline, CDR1 KGHSH and CDR2 LQKENI. This CDR3 is built from 16 residues. The CDR3 coding sequence is TGTGCCAGCTCACCAGGACGACCCTCTGCCACAGATACGCAGTATTTT. It specifies CASSPGRPSATDTQYF.